This T cell receptor (beta chain) comes out of a study of T-cell reconstitution after alpha-beta-depleted transplantation in children. Study results and limitations: In some patients, recipient T cells and intrathymic progenitors surviving conditioning explained high day-60 diversity. At the one-year point after transplant, T-cell counts and TCRbeta diversity were found to come mostly from T cells that had been newly produced.

Unique molecular identifiers were incorporated during preparation of the TCRbeta library. TCRdb independently ran MiXCR on the PCR reads; one entry per CDR3 protein. There are about 980,000 distinct CDR3 sequences in the sample; 25% to 35% occur only once, and 28% lies in the top ten. Regarding this clonotype: Its antigen is as yet unknown.

Per germline, CDR1 SGHTA and CDR2 FQGNSA. V lost 1 base, J lost 7 bases, and 8 bases lay in between. The CDR3 consists of 12 residues. The source is a boy younger than two who had a stem cell transplant for SCID, so the T cells may come from the graft donor. The sample consisted of PBMCs, mostly from graft donor cells, taken 360 days after TCRalphabeta/CD19-depleted stem cell transplant. This rearrangement joins TRBV7-2 to TRBJ2-7; no definite D call. CDR3 DNA sequence: TGTGCCAGCAGCTTAGGGTTCCAGGAGCAGTACTTC. This sequence encodes CASSLGFQEQYF.